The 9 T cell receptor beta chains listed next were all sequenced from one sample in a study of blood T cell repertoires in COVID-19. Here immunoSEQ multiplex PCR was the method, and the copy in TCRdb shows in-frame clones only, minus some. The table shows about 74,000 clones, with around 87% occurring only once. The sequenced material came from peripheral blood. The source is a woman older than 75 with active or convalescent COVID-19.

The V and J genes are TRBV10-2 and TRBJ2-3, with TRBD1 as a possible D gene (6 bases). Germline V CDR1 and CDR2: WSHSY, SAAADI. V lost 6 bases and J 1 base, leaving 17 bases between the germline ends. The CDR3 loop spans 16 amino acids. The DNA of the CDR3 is TGCGCCAGCAGGCTTCAGGGGACCCGGGGCACAGATACGCAGTATTTT. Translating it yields CASRLQGTRGTDTQYF.

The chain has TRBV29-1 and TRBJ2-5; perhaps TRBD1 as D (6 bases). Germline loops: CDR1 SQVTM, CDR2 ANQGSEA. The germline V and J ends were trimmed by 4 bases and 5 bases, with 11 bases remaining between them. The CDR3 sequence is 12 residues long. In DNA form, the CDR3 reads TGCAGCGTTGCCAAGGGGGACGAGACCCAGTACTTC. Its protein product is CSVAKGDETQYF.

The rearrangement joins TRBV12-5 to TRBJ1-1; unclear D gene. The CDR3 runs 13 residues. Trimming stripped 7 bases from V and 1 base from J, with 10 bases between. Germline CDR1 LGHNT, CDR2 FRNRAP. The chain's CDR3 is CASALEWNTEAFF. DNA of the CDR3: TGTGCTAGTGCCCTAGAGTGGAACACTGAAGCTTTCTTT.

As DNA, the CDR3 is TGTGCCAGCAGTCAACCAGGGGGTACCTATGGCTACACCTTC. Translating it yields CASSQPGGTYGYTF. The chain is built from TRBV28 and TRBJ1-2, with 7 positions matching TRBD1. V lost 5 bases, J lost 4 bases, and 7 bases stayed unmatched. This CDR3 has 14 amino acids. Germline V gene data show CDR1 as MDHEN and CDR2 as SYDVKM.

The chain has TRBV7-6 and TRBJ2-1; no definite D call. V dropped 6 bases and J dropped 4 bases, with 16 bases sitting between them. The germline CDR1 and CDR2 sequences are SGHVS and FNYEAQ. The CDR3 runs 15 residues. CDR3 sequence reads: CASSPNPNAYNEQFF. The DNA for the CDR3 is TGTGCCAGCAGTCCCAACCCGAATGCGTACAATGAGCAGTTCTTC.

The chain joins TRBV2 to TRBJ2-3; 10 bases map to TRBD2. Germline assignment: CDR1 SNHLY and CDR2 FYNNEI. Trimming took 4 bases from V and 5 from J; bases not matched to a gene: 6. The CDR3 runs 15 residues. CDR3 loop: CASSVGAGGGDTQYF. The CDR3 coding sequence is TGTGCCAGCAGTGTTGGAGCGGGGGGGGGAGATACGCAGTATTTT.

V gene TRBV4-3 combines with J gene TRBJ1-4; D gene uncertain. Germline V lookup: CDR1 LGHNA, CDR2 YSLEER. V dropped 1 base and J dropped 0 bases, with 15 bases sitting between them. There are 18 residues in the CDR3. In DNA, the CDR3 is TGCGCCAGCAGCCAAGGAGTCGGTCAACTTGCAACTAATGAAAAACTGTTTTTT. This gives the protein CASSQGVGQLATNEKLFF.

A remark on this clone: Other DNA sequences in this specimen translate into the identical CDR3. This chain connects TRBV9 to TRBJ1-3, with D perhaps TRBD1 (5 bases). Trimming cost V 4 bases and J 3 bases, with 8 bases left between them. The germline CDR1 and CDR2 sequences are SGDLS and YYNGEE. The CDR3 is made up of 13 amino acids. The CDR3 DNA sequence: TGTGCCAGCAGCCGGGGGGATGGAAACACCATATATTTT. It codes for CASSRGDGNTIYF.

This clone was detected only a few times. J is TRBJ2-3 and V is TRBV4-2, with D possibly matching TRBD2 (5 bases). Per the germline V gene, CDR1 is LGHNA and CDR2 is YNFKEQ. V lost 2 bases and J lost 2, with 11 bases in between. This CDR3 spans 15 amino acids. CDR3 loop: CASSQSGIVTDTQYF. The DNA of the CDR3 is TGTGCCAGCAGCCAATCGGGGATAGTCACAGATACGCAGTATTTT.